Listed here are 7 T cell receptor beta chains from one sample, sequenced in a study of blood T cell repertoires in COVID-19. Clones were sequenced by immunoSEQ multiplex PCR, and TCRdb holds only the in-frame ones, with some missing. Here the sample spans 160,000 or so clones, roughly 90% being singletons. The sample comprised PBMCs or T cells enriched from blood (not recorded which). Receptors were obtained from a woman aged 45 to 65 who had recovered from COVID-19.

Details on this clone: One end of the junction varies from germline; a read error may be responsible. The rearrangement uses TRBV18 and TRBJ2-1, with 11 bases matching TRBD2. CDR3 length: 17 residues. Germline V gives CDR1 KGHSH, CDR2 LQKENI. The CDR3 nucleotides read TGTGCCAGCTCCCCACCGGGACTAGCGGACACAAACAATGAGCAGTTCTTC. This translates into CASSPPGLADTNNEQFF.

The genes are TRBV27 and TRBJ1-1; maybe TRBD1 (6 bases). The CDR3 is 15 amino acids. Germline V lookup: CDR1 MNHEY, CDR2 SMNVEV (reference sequence). The V and J ends lost 7 bases and 7 bases respectively, with 22 bases between them. This CDR3 reads CASMFGRGSRSEAFF. CDR3 sequence (DNA): TGTGCCAGCATGTTCGGCAGGGGTTCCCGCAGTGAAGCTTTCTTT.

The chain joins TRBV3-1 (or the pseudogene TRBV3-2) to TRBJ2-7, with D possibly matching TRBD1 (6 bases). The CDR3 is made up of 15 amino acids. Germline CDR1 reads LGHDT; CDR2 reads YNNKEL (reference sequence). V was pared by 5 bases and J by 4 bases, with 18 bases between. The CDR3 sequence: CASSSDEDRRYEQYF. DNA for the CDR3: TGTGCCAGCAGCTCAGATGAAGACAGGCGGTACGAGCAGTACTTC.

The chain combines TRBV30 with TRBJ2-7; 10 bases map to TRBD2. The CDR3 consists of 16 residues. V trimming: 4 bases; J trimming: 0 bases; junction bases outside the gene matches: 9. Looked up from germline, CDR1 is GTSNPN and CDR2 is SVGIG (reference sequence). The CDR3 loop is CAWNFFSGGSSYEQYF. The DNA of the CDR3 is TGTGCCTGGAACTTCTTTAGCGGGGGGAGCTCCTACGAGCAGTACTTC.

This clone has more than one count but fewer than ten. V usage is TRBV19 and J usage is TRBJ2-2; 9 nucleotides agree with TRBD1. Germline CDR1 reads LNHDA; CDR2 reads SQIVND (reference sequence). There are 15 residues in the CDR3. Trimming cost V 6 bases and J 3 bases; bases outside gene matches: 5. CDR3 nucleotide sequence: TGTGCCAGTAGGGAGACAGGGGGTTACACCGGGGAGCTGTTTTTT. This gives the protein CASRETGGYTGELFF.

This rearrangement joins TRBV5-1 to TRBJ1-2; TRBD1 matches at 9 bases. Trimming removed 3 bases from V and 5 bases from J; junction bases left unmatched: 5. CDR3 size: 14 residues. The germline CDR1 and CDR2 sequences are SGHRS and YFSETQ. The CDR3 DNA reads TGCGCCAGCAGCTCAAGCGGACAGGGGTATGGCTACACCTTC. As protein: CASSSSGQGYGYTF.

The rearrangement links TRBV18 to TRBJ2-7, with 11 bases aligning to TRBD2. V dropped 3 bases and J dropped 4; count of bases not matched to a gene: 8. Germline CDR1 is KGHSH and CDR2 is LQKENI. The CDR3 is made up of 16 amino acids. Here the CDR3 DNA reads TGTGCCAGCTCACCGTTAGCGGGGGGGAATGGATACGAGCAGTACTTC. It translates to CASSPLAGGNGYEQYF.